The present T cell receptor (beta chain) was sequenced within a study of T cell responses to AZD1222 COVID-19 vaccine. Concerning this clone: The antigen is not known.

Findings of the study overall: Nearly half of spike-specific TCRs reportedly target variant regions that are unmutated in the B.1.351 and B.1.1.7 variants. Once two AZD1222 doses were given, Spike-specific TCR breadth and depth went up.

This CDR3 contains 16 residues. CDR1 is LNHNV and CDR2 is YYDKDF in the germline V gene (reference sequence). V lost 1 base to trimming and J lost 2 bases; unmatched junction nucleotides: 6. Generated by immunoSEQ multiplex PCR, the TCRdb table keeps only in-frame clones and is missing some. Of approximately 90,000 clones in the sample, roughly 85% were seen once. The chain recombines TRBV15 with TRBJ2-3; 7 bases are a match to TRBD2. The sequencing used peripheral blood, collected on day 0 of AZD1222 vaccination. The receptor was derived from an adult in good health. CDR3 bases: TGTGCCACCAGCAGAGCCCTAGCGGACACCACAGATACGCAGTATTTT. It yields the protein CATSRALADTTDTQYF.